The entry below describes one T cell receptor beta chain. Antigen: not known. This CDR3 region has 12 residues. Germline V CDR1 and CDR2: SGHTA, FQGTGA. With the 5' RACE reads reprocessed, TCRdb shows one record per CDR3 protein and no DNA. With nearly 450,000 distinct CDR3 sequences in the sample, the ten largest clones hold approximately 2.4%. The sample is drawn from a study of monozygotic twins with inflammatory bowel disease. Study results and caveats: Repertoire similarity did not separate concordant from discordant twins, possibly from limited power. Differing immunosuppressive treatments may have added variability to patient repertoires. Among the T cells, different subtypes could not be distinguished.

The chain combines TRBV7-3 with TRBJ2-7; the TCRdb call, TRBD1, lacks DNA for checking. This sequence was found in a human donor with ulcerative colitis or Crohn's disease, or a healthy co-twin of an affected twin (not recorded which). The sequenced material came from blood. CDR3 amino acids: CASSPRAGEQYF.